This TCR beta chain was obtained from a study of blood T cell repertoires in COVID-19. Study as a whole: From the United States, Italy and Spain came samples of acute and convalescent COVID-19.

In the original workflow: Amplification with reference gene primers provided the estimates of nucleated cell counts. Assay used: immunoSEQ multiplex PCR; TCRdb lists only in-frame clones, some missing. V, J and clone size are taken as reported in that table, and D and trimming were inferred from the DNA itself. Seen here are over 200,000 clones, under 85% observed once, and the top ten hold approximately 8%. CDR1 and CDR2 from the germline V gene are DFQATT and SNEGSKA (reference sequence). This CDR3 has 11 amino acids. V lost 6 bases to trimming and J lost 9 bases, with 14 bases between them. What was sequenced was peripheral blood. The sequence derives from a woman aged 80 or over with COVID-19, enrolled during active disease. The chain employs TRBV20-1 and TRBJ1-1, with D perhaps matching TRBD1 (6 bases). The CDR3 DNA is TGCAGTGCCCTCCGGGACACCAAAGCTTTCTTT. Encoded protein: CSALRDTKAFF.